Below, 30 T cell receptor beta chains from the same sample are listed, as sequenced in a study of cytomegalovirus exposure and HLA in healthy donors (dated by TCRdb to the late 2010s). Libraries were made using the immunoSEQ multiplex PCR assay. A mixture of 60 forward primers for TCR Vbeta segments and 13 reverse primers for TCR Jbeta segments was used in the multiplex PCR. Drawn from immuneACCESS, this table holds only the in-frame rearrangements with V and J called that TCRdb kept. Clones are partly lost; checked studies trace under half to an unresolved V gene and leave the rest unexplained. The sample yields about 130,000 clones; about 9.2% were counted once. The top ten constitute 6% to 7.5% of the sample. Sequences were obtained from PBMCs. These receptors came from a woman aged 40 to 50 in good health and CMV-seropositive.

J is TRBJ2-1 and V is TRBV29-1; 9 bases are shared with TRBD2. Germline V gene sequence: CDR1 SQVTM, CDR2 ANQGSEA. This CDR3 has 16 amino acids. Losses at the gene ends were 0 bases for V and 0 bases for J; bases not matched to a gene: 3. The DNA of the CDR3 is TGCAGCGTTGAAGAAGGCGGGGGGGCCTCCTACAATGAGCAGTTCTTC. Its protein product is CSVEEGGGASYNEQFF.

CDR3 in amino acids: CASGPTGGLYHEQFF. Here the CDR3 DNA reads TGTGCTAGTGGCCCAACAGGGGGCTTATACCATGAGCAGTTCTTC. The genes are TRBV12-5 and TRBJ2-1, with TRBD1 identical over 9 bases. Germline CDR1 reads LGHNT; CDR2 reads FRNRAP. The CDR3 extends over 15 amino acids. Trimming took 6 bases from V and 8 from J; bases not matched to a gene: 11.

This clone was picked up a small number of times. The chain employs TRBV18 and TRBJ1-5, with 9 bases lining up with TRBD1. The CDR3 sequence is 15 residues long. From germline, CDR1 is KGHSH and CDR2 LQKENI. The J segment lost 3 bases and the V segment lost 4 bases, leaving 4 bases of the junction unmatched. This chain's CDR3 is CASSRGTGPNQPQHF. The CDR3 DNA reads TGTGCCAGCTCACGCGGGACAGGGCCCAATCAGCCCCAGCATTTT.

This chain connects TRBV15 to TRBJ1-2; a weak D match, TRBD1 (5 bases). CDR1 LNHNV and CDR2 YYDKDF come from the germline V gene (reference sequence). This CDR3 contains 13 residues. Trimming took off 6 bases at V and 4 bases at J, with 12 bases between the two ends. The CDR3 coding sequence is TGTGCCACCAGAATGGGGCCCCGCTATGGCTACACCTTC. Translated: CATRMGPRYGYTF.

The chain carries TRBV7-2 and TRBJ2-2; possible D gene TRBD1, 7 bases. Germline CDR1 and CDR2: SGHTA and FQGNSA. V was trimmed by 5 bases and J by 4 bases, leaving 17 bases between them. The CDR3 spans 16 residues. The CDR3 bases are TGTGCCAGCAGCCGGCCGACAGGGACTGGCACCGGGGAGCTGTTTTTT. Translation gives CASSRPTGTGTGELFF.

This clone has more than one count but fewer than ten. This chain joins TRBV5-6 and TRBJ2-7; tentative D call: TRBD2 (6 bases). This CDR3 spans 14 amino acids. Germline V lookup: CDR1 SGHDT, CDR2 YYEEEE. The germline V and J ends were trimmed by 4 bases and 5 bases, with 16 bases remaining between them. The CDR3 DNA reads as TGTGCCAGCAGCAATACTAGGGGAGGCGACGAGCAGTACTTC. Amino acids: CASSNTRGGDEQYF.

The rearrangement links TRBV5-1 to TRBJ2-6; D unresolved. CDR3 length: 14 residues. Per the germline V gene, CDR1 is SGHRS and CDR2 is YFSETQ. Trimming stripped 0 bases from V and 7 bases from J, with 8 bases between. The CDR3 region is CASSLDNSANVLTF. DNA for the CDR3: TGCGCCAGCAGCTTGGACAACAGCGCCAACGTCCTGACTTTC.

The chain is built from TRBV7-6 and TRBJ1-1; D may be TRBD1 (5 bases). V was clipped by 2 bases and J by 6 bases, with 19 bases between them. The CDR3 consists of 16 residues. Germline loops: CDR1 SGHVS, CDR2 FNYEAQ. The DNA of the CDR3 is TGTGCCAGCAGCTTAAGTGGGACCCCGGGGGTCGCTGAAGCTTTCTTT. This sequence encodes CASSLSGTPGVAEAFF.

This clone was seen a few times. For the CDR3, the DNA is TGCGCCAGCAGCTCCTCGGGTCACCGAACTGAAGCTTTCTTT. This encodes CASSSSGHRTEAFF. The V gene is TRBV5-1, the J gene TRBJ1-1, with unresolved D. Germline CDR1 reads SGHRS; CDR2 reads YFSETQ. V was clipped by 3 bases and J by 5 bases, with 14 bases between them. The CDR3 sequence is 14 residues long. Combining the CDR3 with reference TRBV5-1 and TRBJ1-1 gives the whole variable domain KAGVTQTPRYLIKTRGQQVTLSCSPISGHRSVSWYQQTPGQGLQFLFEYFSETQRNKGNFPGRFSGRQFSNSRSEMNVSTLELGDSALYLCASSSSGHRTEAFFGQGTRLTVV.

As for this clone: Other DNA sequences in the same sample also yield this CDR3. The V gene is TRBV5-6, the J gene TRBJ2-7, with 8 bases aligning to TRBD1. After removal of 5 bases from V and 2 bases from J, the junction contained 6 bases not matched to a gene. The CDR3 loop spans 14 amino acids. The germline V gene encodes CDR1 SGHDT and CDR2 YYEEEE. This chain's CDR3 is CASSAGQGTYEQYF. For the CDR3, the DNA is TGTGCCAGCAGTGCCGGACAGGGCACCTACGAGCAGTACTTC.

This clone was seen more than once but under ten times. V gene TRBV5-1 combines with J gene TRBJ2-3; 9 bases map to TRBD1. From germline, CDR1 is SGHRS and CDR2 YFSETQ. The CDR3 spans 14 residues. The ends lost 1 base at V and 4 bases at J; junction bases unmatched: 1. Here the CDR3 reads CASSLNRGPDTQYF. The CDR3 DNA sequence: TGCGCCAGCAGCTTGAACAGGGGGCCAGATACGCAGTATTTT. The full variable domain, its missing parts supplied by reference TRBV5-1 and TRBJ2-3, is KAGVTQTPRYLIKTRGQQVTLSCSPISGHRSVSWYQQTPGQGLQFLFEYFSETQRNKGNFPGRFSGRQFSNSRSEMNVSTLELGDSALYLCASSLNRGPDTQYFGPGTRLTVL.

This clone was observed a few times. The CDR3 loop reads CASRRKGDYNEQFF. DNA of the CDR3: TGTGCCAGTAGAAGGAAGGGAGACTACAATGAGCAGTTCTTC. The chain employs TRBV19 and TRBJ2-1; TRBD2 might be the D (5 bases). Trimming left V 6 bases short and J 3 bases short, with 12 bases between. Germline CDR1 LNHDA, CDR2 SQIVND (reference sequence). This CDR3 has 14 amino acids.

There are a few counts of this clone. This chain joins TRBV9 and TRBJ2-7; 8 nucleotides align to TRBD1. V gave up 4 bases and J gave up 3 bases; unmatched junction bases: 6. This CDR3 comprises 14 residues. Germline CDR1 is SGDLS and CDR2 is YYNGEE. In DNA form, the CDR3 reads TGTGCCAGCAGCCCCCAAGGACAGGGCTACGAGCAGTACTTC. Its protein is CASSPQGQGYEQYF. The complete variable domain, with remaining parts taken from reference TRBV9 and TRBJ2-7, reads DSGVTQTPKHLITATGQRVTLRCSPRSGDLSVYWYQQSLDQGLQFLIQYYNGEERAKGNILERFSAQQFPDLHSELNLSSLELGDSALYFCASSPQGQGYEQYFGPGTRLTVT.

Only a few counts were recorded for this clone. The CDR3 loop is CASSVIQGGRQPQHF. DNA for the CDR3: TGTGCCAGCAGTGTTATTCAGGGTGGGAGGCAGCCCCAGCATTTT. V usage is TRBV6-1 and J usage is TRBJ1-5, with D tentatively TRBD1 (5 bases). V was pared by 4 bases and J by 7 bases, with 17 bases between. The CDR3 is made up of 15 amino acids. Germline V gives CDR1 MNHNS, CDR2 SASEGT.

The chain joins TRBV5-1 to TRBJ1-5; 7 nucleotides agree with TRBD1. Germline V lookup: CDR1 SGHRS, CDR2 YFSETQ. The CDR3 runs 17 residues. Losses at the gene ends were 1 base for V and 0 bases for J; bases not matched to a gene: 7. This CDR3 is CASSLSGDRDSNQPQHF. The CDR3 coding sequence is TGCGCCAGCAGCTTGAGTGGTGACAGGGATAGCAATCAGCCCCAGCATTTT.

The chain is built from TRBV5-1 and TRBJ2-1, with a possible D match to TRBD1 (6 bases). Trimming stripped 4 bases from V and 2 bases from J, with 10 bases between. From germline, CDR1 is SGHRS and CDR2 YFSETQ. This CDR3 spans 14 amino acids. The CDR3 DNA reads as TGCGCCAGCAGCCCCCAGGGGACCTACAATGAGCAGTTCTTC. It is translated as CASSPQGTYNEQFF. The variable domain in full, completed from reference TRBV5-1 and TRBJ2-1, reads KAGVTQTPRYLIKTRGQQVTLSCSPISGHRSVSWYQQTPGQGLQFLFEYFSETQRNKGNFPGRFSGRQFSNSRSEMNVSTLELGDSALYLCASSPQGTYNEQFFGPGTRLTVL.

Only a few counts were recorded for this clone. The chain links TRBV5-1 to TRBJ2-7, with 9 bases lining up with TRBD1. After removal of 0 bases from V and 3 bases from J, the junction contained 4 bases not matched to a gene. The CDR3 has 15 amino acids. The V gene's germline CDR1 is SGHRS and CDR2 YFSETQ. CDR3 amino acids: CASSLDETGGYEQYF. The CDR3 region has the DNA TGCGCCAGCAGCTTGGACGAGACAGGGGGCTACGAGCAGTACTTC.

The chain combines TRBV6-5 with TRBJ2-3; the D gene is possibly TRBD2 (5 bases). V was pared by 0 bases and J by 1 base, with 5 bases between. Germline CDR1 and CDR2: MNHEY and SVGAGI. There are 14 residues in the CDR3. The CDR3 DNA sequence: TGTGCCAGCAGTTACTCCGGGGGCACAGATACGCAGTATTTT. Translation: CASSYSGGTDTQYF.

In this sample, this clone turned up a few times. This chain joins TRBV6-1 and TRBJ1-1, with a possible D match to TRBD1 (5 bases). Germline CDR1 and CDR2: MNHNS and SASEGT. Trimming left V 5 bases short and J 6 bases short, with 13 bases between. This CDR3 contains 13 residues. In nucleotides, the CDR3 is TGTGCCAGCAGTAGTCAGGACATAGCTGAAGCTTTCTTT. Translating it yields CASSSQDIAEAFF.

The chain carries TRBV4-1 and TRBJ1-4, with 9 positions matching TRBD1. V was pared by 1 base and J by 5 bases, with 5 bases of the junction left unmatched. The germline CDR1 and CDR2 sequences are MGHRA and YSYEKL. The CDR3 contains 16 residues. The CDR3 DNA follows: TGCGCCAGCAGCCAAGGGGCGGGGACAGGGAATGAAAAACTGTTTTTT. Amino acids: CASSQGAGTGNEKLFF.

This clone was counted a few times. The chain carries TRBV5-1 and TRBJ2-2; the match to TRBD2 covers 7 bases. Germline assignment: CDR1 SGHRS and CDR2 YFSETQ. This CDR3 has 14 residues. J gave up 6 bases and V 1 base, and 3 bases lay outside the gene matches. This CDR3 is CASSLIGGAGELFF. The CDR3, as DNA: TGCGCCAGCAGCTTGATTGGGGGGGCCGGGGAGCTGTTTTTT. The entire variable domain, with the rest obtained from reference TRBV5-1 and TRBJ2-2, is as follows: KAGVTQTPRYLIKTRGQQVTLSCSPISGHRSVSWYQQTPGQGLQFLFEYFSETQRNKGNFPGRFSGRQFSNSRSEMNVSTLELGDSALYLCASSLIGGAGELFFGEGSRLTVL.

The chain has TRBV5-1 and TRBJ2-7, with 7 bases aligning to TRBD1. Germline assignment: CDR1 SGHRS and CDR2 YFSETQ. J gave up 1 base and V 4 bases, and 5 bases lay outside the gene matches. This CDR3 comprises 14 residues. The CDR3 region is CASSTTGESYEQYF. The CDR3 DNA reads TGCGCCAGCAGCACAACAGGGGAGTCCTACGAGCAGTACTTC. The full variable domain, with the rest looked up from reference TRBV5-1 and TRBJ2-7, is KAGVTQTPRYLIKTRGQQVTLSCSPISGHRSVSWYQQTPGQGLQFLFEYFSETQRNKGNFPGRFSGRQFSNSRSEMNVSTLELGDSALYLCASSTTGESYEQYFGPGTRLTVT.

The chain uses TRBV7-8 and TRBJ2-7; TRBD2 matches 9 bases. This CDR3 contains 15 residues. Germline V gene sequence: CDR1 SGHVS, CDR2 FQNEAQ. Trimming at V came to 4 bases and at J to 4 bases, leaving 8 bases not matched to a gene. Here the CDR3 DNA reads TGTGCCAGCAGCTCCCGACTAGCGGCGACGTACGAGCAGTACTTC. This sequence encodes CASSSRLAATYEQYF.

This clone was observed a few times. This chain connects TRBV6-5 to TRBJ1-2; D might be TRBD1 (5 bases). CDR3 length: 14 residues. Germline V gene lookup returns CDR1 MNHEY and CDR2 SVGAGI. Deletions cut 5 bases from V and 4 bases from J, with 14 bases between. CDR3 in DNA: TGTGCCAGCAGTGCCGGGACTGAGTCCTATGGCTACACCTTC. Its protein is CASSAGTESYGYTF.

DNA for the CDR3: TGTGCCAGCAGCTCAATAGCCAGGGGGCACTATTCACCCCTCCACTTT. Encoded protein: CASSSIARGHYSPLHF. This chain uses TRBV7-2 with TRBJ1-6, with 8 bases identical to TRBD1. The CDR3 spans 16 residues. With V trimmed by 4 bases and J by 8 bases, 10 bases remained unmatched. CDR1 is SGHTA and CDR2 is FQGNSA in the germline V gene. Full variable domain (rest looked up from reference TRBV7-2 and TRBJ1-6): GAGVSQSPSNKVTEKGKDVELRCDPISGHTALYWYRQSLGQGLEFLIYFQGNSAPDKSGLPSDRFSAERTGGSVSTLTIQRTQQEDSAVYLCASSSIARGHYSPLHFGNGTRLTVT.

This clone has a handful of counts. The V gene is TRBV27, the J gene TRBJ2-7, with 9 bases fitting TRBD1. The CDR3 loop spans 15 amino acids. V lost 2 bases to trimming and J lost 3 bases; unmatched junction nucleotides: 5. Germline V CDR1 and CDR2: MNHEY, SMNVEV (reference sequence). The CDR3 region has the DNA TGTGCCAGCAGTTTAGGGACAGGGAGCGTCTACGAGCAGTACTTC. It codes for CASSLGTGSVYEQYF.

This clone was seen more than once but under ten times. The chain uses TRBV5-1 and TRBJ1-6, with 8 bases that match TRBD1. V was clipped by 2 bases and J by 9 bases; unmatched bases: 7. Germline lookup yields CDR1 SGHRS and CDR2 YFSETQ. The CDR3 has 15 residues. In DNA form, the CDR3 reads TGCGCCAGCAGCTTAGACAGGGGTTACGGTTCACCCCTCCACTTT. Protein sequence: CASSLDRGYGSPLHF.

The CDR3 loop reads CASQEGMSYEQYF. For the CDR3, the DNA is TGTGCCAGCCAAGAGGGCATGAGCTACGAGCAGTACTTC. The chain carries TRBV5-6 and TRBJ2-7; possibly TRBD2 for D (5 bases). This CDR3 is 13 amino acids long. The ends were cut back, 7 bases at V and 3 bases at J, with 14 bases in the middle. CDR1 and CDR2 from the germline V gene are SGHDT and YYEEEE.

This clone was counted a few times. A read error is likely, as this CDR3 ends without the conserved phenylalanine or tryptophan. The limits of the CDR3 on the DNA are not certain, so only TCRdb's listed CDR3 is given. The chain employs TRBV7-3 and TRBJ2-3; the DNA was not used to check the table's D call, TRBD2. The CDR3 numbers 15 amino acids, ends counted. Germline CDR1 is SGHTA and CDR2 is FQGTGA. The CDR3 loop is CASSRLAGGTDTKYL.

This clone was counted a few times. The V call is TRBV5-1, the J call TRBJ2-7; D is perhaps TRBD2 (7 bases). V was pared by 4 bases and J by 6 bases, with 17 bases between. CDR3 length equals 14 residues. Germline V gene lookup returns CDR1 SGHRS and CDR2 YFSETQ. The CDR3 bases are TGCGCCAGCAGCCCCTCTGGGGGGGCTAGCGAGCAGTACTTC. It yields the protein CASSPSGGASEQYF. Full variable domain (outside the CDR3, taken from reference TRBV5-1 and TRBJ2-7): KAGVTQTPRYLIKTRGQQVTLSCSPISGHRSVSWYQQTPGQGLQFLFEYFSETQRNKGNFPGRFSGRQFSNSRSEMNVSTLELGDSALYLCASSPSGGASEQYFGPGTRLTVT.